A single T cell receptor (beta chain) is shown here with its context. Its antigen remains unidentified. There are 16 residues in the CDR3. Germline CDR1 and CDR2: SGHTS and YDEGEE. V lost 4 bases, J lost 2 bases, and 11 bases stayed unmatched. Clones were read by immunoSEQ multiplex PCR, and TCRdb kept only the in-frame ones, dropping some. This table holds millions of clones, 85% to 95% found once. This sample is drawn from a study of shared clonotypes between healthy human individuals. Across the whole study: The study drew on a couple of women and three men aged 18 to 49 as donors. Each donor's CD4 naive and CD4 memory cells filled three plates apiece, CD8 naive two, and CD8 memory one.

CD45RO-negative CD8 cells positively selected for CCR7 made up the naive population, which excluded terminally differentiated effector memory CD45RA+ cells. The study, taken as a whole, reports: Read depth was anticipated to influence clonotype sharing among donors. Shared across a few donors were around 4.7% of the naive CD4 clonotypes.

This TCR was recovered from a man between 18 and 35 years old in good health. This chain links TRBV5-8 with TRBJ2-7, with 8 bases fitting TRBD1. Sequencing was done on a sample of naive CD8+ T cells sorted from blood. DNA for the CDR3: TGTGCCAGCAGCGAGGCAGGGGGCCCCCTTACCTACGAGCAGTACTTC. Amino acid sequence: CASSEAGGPLTYEQYF.